This T cell receptor (beta chain) is drawn from a study of T cell changes during pregnancy in multiple sclerosis. Profiling relied on immunoSEQ multiplex PCR, and the TCRdb table lists in-frame clones only, not all of them. Among approximately 51,000 clones, approximately 92% were seen once, and the ten largest hold approximately 0.6%. This clone occurred once. The V gene end was trimmed by 1 base and the J gene end by 3 bases; junction bases not matched to a gene: 4. The CDR3 is 15 amino acids. From germline, CDR1 is LNHDA and CDR2 SQIVND (reference sequence). The sequencing here drew on CD4+ T cells from peripheral blood mononuclear cells, taken after pregnancy. This receptor was identified in a female donor with multiple sclerosis, enrolled in a pregnancy study. The chain uses TRBV19 and TRBJ2-7, with 9 positions matching TRBD2. The CDR3 DNA is TGTGCCAGTAGTATAGGTTCTAGCGGGATCTACGAGCAGTACTTC. Translated, it gives CASSIGSSGIYEQYF.